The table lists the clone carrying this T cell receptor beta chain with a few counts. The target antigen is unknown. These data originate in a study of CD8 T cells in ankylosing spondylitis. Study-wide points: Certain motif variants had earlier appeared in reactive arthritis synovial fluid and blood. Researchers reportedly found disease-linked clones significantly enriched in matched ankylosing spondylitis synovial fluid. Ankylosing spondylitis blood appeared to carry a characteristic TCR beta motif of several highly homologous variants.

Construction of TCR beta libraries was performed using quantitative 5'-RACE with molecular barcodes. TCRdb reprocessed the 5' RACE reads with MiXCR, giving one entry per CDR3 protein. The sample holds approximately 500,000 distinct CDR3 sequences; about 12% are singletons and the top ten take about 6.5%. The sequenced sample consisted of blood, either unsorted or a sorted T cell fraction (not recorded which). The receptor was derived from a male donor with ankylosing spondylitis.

The CDR3 loop reads CASMGEGRSYNEQFF. The CDR3, as DNA: TGCGCCAGCATGGGGGAGGGCCGCTCCTACAATGAGCAGTTCTTC. This chain links TRBV5-1 with TRBJ2-1; 7 nucleotides agree with TRBD2. After removal of 6 bases from V and 0 bases from J, the junction contained 6 bases not matched to a gene. The length of the CDR3 is 15 residues. Germline CDR1 is SGHRS and CDR2 is YFSETQ.